The 28 T cell receptor beta chains listed next were all sequenced from one sample in a study of human T cells and chemical hapten exposure. Sample time point: patch test 3, about 24 weeks after DPC sensitization. Indicated treatment: therapeutic diphenylcyclopropenone sensitization with weekly scalp DPC. A single record per CDR3 protein comes from TCRdb applying MiXCR to the RACE reads. This sample yields about 190,000 distinct CDR3 sequences, of which about 25% are seen a single time; roughly 2.5% belongs to the top ten. The sample consisted of whole blood, taken in connection with sensitization to the hapten diphenylcyclopropenone (DPC). These receptors were obtained from a woman in her thirties or forties with alopecia areata. Some clones in this sample may be carry-over from other donors' samples.

The V and J genes are TRBV14 and TRBJ2-5; D remains unclear. The length of the CDR3 is 12 residues. Germline CDR1 and CDR2: SGHDN and FVKESK. With 1 base removed from V and 5 bases from J, the gap between germline ends came to 5 bases. For the CDR3, the DNA is TGTGCCAGCAGCCAAGCTCGGGAGACCCAGTACTTC. It specifies CASSQARETQYF.

The rearrangement uses TRBV6-5 and TRBJ2-7; D uncertain. CDR1 and CDR2 (germline): MNHEY, SVGAGI. Trimming took 6 bases from V and 5 from J, leaving 11 bases between them. The CDR3 contains 12 residues. CDR3 DNA: TGTGCCAGCAGGTTTCTGGTCGACGAGCAGTACTTC. It encodes CASRFLVDEQYF.

This clonotype was counted only a few times. The chain combines TRBV7-2 with TRBJ2-3, with 8 bases fitting TRBD2. V gave up 5 bases and J gave up 6 bases; unmatched junction bases: 10. Germline values: CDR1 SGHTA, CDR2 FQGNSA. The CDR3 contains 15 residues. The CDR3 nucleotides are TGTGCCAGCAGCCCCAGCGGGGGCCGCGCCGATACGCAGTATTTT. It encodes CASSPSGGRADTQYF.

This chain uses TRBV2 with TRBJ1-1; a possible D gene is TRBD1 (5 bases). Germline CDR1 reads SNHLY; CDR2 reads FYNNEI. V was cut by 6 bases and J by 1 base, with 9 bases left in between. The CDR3 runs to 13 residues. CDR3 protein: CASSPTANTEAFF. CDR3 in DNA: TGTGCCAGCAGCCCGACAGCGAACACTGAAGCTTTCTTT.

This clonotype has a handful of counts. DNA of the CDR3: TGCAGTGCTATAGGGACTAGCGGGAGAAGGAAGAGGGGCTCAGATACGCAGTATTTT. This translates into CSAIGTSGRRKRGSDTQYF. This sequence joins TRBV20-1 and TRBJ2-3, with 14 bases fitting TRBD2. Per the germline V gene, CDR1 is DFQATT and CDR2 is SNEGSKA (reference sequence). This CDR3 spans 19 amino acids. V lost 4 bases and J lost 4; bases outside the gene matches: 16.

This sequence joins TRBV10-3 and TRBJ2-1; D is undetermined. Trimming removed 4 bases at V and 8 bases at J, with 15 bases between. Germline V CDR1 and CDR2: ENHRY, SYGVKD. The CDR3 loop spans 14 amino acids. CDR3 in amino acids: CAISVQSLKDEQFF. In DNA form, the CDR3 reads TGTGCCATCAGTGTACAGAGCCTGAAGGATGAGCAGTTCTTC.

This clonotype has just a few counts. This chain joins TRBV10-3 and TRBJ2-2; D may correspond to TRBD1 or TRBD2 (5 bases each). Germline CDR1 and CDR2: ENHRY and SYGVKD. Trimming left V 10 bases short and J 4 bases short, with 16 bases between. This CDR3 comprises 14 residues. As DNA, the CDR3 is TGTGCCACTAGGGACGGGCAGACCACCGGGGAGCTGTTTTTT. Its translation: CATRDGQTTGELFF.

The V call is TRBV18, the J call TRBJ2-5; TRBD1 might be the D (5 bases). Germline V gene sequence: CDR1 KGHSH, CDR2 LQKENI. The V end lost 1 base, the J end lost 1 base, and 13 bases lay between the germline ends. The CDR3 extends over 16 amino acids. The CDR3 loop is CASSPLTGDSQETQYF. CDR3 DNA sequence: TGTGCCAGCTCACCACTTACCGGCGACAGCCAAGAGACCCAGTACTTC.

The rearrangement uses TRBV12-3 or TRBV12-4 and TRBJ1-2, with a weak D call TRBD1 (6 bases). Trimming pared 6 bases from V and 8 bases from J, leaving 10 bases between. The CDR3 is made up of 11 amino acids. CDR3 loop: CASSNRAGYTF. The CDR3 DNA follows: TGTGCCAGCAGCAACAGGGCGGGCTACACCTTC.

There are a few counts of this clonotype. The gene calls are TRBV30 and TRBJ2-2, with 8 bases that match TRBD1. Per the germline V gene, CDR1 is GTSNPN and CDR2 is SVGIG (reference sequence). The V segment lost 2 bases and the J segment 4 bases; nucleotides outside the gene matches: 6. The CDR3 consists of 15 residues. Written as DNA, the CDR3 is TGTGCCTGGAGTACTGGACAGGGAGTCACCGGGGAGCTGTTTTTT. Translated, it gives CAWSTGQGVTGELFF. The whole variable domain, remainder taken from reference TRBV30 and TRBJ2-2, is SQTIHQWPATLVQPVGSPLSLECTVEGTSNPNLYWYRQAAGRGLQLLFYSVGIGQISSEVPQNLSASRPQDRQFILSSKKLLLSDSGFYLCAWSTGQGVTGELFFGEGSRLTVL.

The V gene is TRBV28, the J gene TRBJ2-7; TRBD2 aligns across 13 bases. CDR3 length: 21 residues. V shed 2 bases and J 7 bases; nucleotides not matched to a gene: 23. Germline CDR1 MDHEN, CDR2 SYDVKM. The CDR3 bases are TGTGCCAGCAGTTTAAGGCGGGCGCTCGGGACTAGCGGGATGCGCTTTGGGGAGCAGTACTTC. It codes for CASSLRRALGTSGMRFGEQYF.

The rearrangement uses TRBV7-6 and TRBJ2-3; 7 bases fit TRBD2. The CDR3 totals 14 residues. Trimming took 0 bases from V and 6 from J; bases not matched to a gene: 3. Germline-derived CDR1 and CDR2 are SGHVS and FNYEAQ. CDR3 region: CASSLARESDTQYF. The CDR3 coding sequence is TGTGCCAGCAGCTTAGCGCGGGAGTCGGATACGCAGTATTTT.

This clonotype appeared a few times. This chain joins TRBV12-3 or TRBV12-4 and TRBJ2-7; 9 bases are a match to TRBD2. CDR3 length: 14 amino acids. The V gene end was trimmed by 2 bases and the J gene end by 6 bases; junction bases not matched to a gene: 5. The CDR3 bases are TGTGCCAGCAGTTTAAGTGGTAGCGGGAGCGAGCAGTACTTC. Its translation is CASSLSGSGSEQYF.

This chain uses TRBV28 with TRBJ1-2; TRBD1 aligns across 7 bases. The CDR3 sequence is 14 residues long. Germline CDR1 and CDR2: MDHEN and SYDVKM. V dropped 5 bases and J dropped 2; count of bases not matched to a gene: 5. CDR3 nucleotides: TGTGCCAGCAGTAGGACAGGTCCCAACTATGGCTACACCTTC. Amino acids: CASSRTGPNYGYTF.

CDR3 sequence: CASSKRDGYNEQFF. As DNA, the CDR3 is TGTGCCAGCAGCAAACGGGACGGCTACAATGAGCAGTTCTTC. V is TRBV12-3 or TRBV12-4 and J is TRBJ2-1, with D perhaps TRBD1 or TRBD2 (5 bases each). The CDR3 runs to 14 residues. V was shortened by 6 bases and J by 3 bases, with 12 bases between the two germline ends.

The chain employs TRBV5-1 and TRBJ2-7, with TRBD2 as a possible D gene (5 bases). Trimming pared 7 bases from V and 3 bases from J, leaving 11 bases between. CDR3 size: 12 residues. CDR1 and CDR2 (germline): SGHRS, YFSETQ. The CDR3 loop is CASRSEGYEQYF. The CDR3 DNA is TGCGCCAGCCGGTCAGAGGGCTACGAGCAGTACTTC.

V and J are TRBV7-2 and TRBJ2-2; 8 bases line up with TRBD2. The CDR3 consists of 17 residues. CDR1 SGHTA and CDR2 FQGNSA come from the germline V gene. The junction had 11 bases not matched to a gene; V was cut back by 5 bases and J by 3 bases. DNA of the CDR3: TGTGCCAGCAGCCCTCCCGGGACTAGTCGAGACACCGGGGAGCTGTTTTTT. As protein: CASSPPGTSRDTGELFF.

This clonotype was counted a few times. The gene calls are TRBV6-2 or TRBV6-3 and TRBJ2-7; no reliable D call. CDR1 is MNHEY, CDR2 SVGEGT, per germline. With 8 bases removed from V and 2 bases from J, the gap between germline ends came to 19 bases. CDR3 length: 15 residues. CDR3 DNA: TGTGCCAGCGTCTCTCGCCGACCGGCCACCTACGAGCAGTACTTC. It translates to CASVSRRPATYEQYF.

The chain uses TRBV7-2 and TRBJ2-3; D is unresolved. The CDR3 is made up of 13 amino acids. Trimming removed 2 bases from V and 6 bases from J, with 9 bases in between. Germline V gene lookup returns CDR1 SGHTA and CDR2 FQGNSA. The CDR3 DNA follows: TGTGCCAGCAGCTTAACACCTGTGGATACGCAGTATTTT. Translated, it gives CASSLTPVDTQYF.

J is TRBJ2-3 and V is TRBV7-3, with 8 nucleotides matching TRBD2. The length of the CDR3 is 15 residues. Germline V lookup: CDR1 SGHTA, CDR2 FQGTGA. Trimming at V came to 3 bases and at J to 4 bases, leaving 6 bases not matched to a gene. CDR3 residues: CASSFQAGAADTQYF. The CDR3 bases are TGTGCCAGCAGCTTTCAAGCGGGAGCGGCAGATACGCAGTATTTT. The full variable domain, rest sourced from reference TRBV7-3 and TRBJ2-3, is GAGVSQTPSNKVTEKGKYVELRCDPISGHTALYWYRQSLGQGPEFLIYFQGTGAADDSGLPNDRFFAVRPEGSVSTLKIQRTERGDSAVYLCASSFQAGAADTQYFGPGTRLTVL.

This clonotype occurred a few times. The V and J genes are TRBV12-3 or TRBV12-4 and TRBJ2-7; tentative D call: TRBD2 (6 bases). This CDR3 has 12 residues. The germline V and J ends were trimmed by 2 bases and 12 bases, with 14 bases remaining between them. CDR3 amino acids: CASSLPSSVVYF. The CDR3 DNA is TGTGCCAGCAGTTTACCGTCTAGCGTGGTGTACTTC.

This rearrangement joins TRBV7-3 to TRBJ1-5; 9 bases match TRBD1. The CDR3 is made up of 15 amino acids. Trimming cost V 5 bases and J 6 bases; bases outside gene matches: 8. The germline CDR1 and CDR2 sequences are SGHTA and FQGTGA. CDR3 residues: CASSTDRGVGQPQHF. The CDR3 coding sequence is TGTGCCAGCAGCACAGACAGGGGGGTGGGTCAGCCCCAGCATTTT.

This clonotype was seen only a few times. The rearrangement links TRBV28 to TRBJ1-6; D may be TRBD1 (5 bases). CDR1 is MDHEN and CDR2 is SYDVKM in the germline V gene. This CDR3 is built from 15 residues. The V end was cut by 7 bases, the J end by 8 bases, with 18 bases between. CDR3 nucleotides: TGTGCCAGCACCTCGGGGGGTGTCGGGGATTCACCCCTCCACTTT. Protein sequence: CASTSGGVGDSPLHF.

V usage is TRBV6-5 and J usage is TRBJ2-7; a possible D gene is TRBD1 (5 bases). V gave up 6 bases and J gave up 3 bases, with 18 bases separating them. Germline CDR1 MNHEY, CDR2 SVGAGI. This CDR3 region has 15 residues. The CDR3 spells CASRPRTTSYYEQYF. DNA for the CDR3: TGTGCCAGCAGGCCGAGGACAACATCCTACTACGAGCAGTACTTC.

CDR3 nucleotide sequence: TGTGCCAGCTCACCCCGACAGGGAGGAGGGAGCACAGATACGCAGTATTTT. It codes for CASSPRQGGGSTDTQYF. The chain carries TRBV18 and TRBJ2-3; D is possibly TRBD1 (7 bases). V was clipped by 3 bases and J by 0 bases, with 16 bases between them. The germline V gene has CDR1 KGHSH and CDR2 LQKENI. The CDR3 has 17 residues.

The chain combines TRBV20-1 with TRBJ2-7; D unclear. In germline, CDR1 is DFQATT, CDR2 SNEGSKA (reference sequence). V dropped 2 bases and J dropped 2 bases, with 13 bases sitting between them. CDR3 length: 14 residues. Here the CDR3 reads CSARLPGPPYEQYF. CDR3 in DNA: TGCAGTGCTAGATTACCAGGCCCCCCCTACGAGCAGTACTTC.

The V and J genes are TRBV6-5 and TRBJ1-1, with D perhaps matching TRBD1 (5 bases). V lost 2 bases, J lost 7 bases, and 20 bases lay in between. The CDR3 spans 16 residues. From germline, CDR1 is MNHEY and CDR2 SVGAGI. The CDR3 DNA sequence: TGTGCCAGCAGTTACCTCCTTGGGGCCCGGGGTGGTGAAGCTTTCTTT. Translated: CASSYLLGARGGEAFF.

The V gene is TRBV20-1, the J gene TRBJ2-1; D uncertain. CDR1 DFQATT and CDR2 SNEGSKA come from the germline V gene (reference sequence). CDR3 length equals 16 residues. V gave up 0 bases and J gave up 0 bases, with 12 bases separating them. This chain's CDR3 is CSARDGATDSYNEQFF. In DNA form, the CDR3 reads TGCAGTGCTAGAGATGGAGCGACCGACTCCTACAATGAGCAGTTCTTC.